The rows below give T cell receptor beta chains drawn from one sample of a study of cytomegalovirus exposure and HLA in healthy donors. Clones were read by immunoSEQ multiplex PCR, and TCRdb kept only the in-frame ones, dropping some. The table lists just over 200,000 clones, approximately 79% of them singletons. Sample: PBMCs. These receptors came from a man aged 50 or older in good health and CMV-seronegative. Both conserved end residues are part of each CDR3. Each record gives: clone size, J gene, CDR3 length, V gene, CDR3 protein. Clone size is not always given. Where it is, it says once, few, many or a class for expanded clones.

>-|TRBJ2-1|13|TRBV7-7
CASSPDRGGRKFF
>-|TRBJ2-3|16|TRBV9
CASSATDPTYTDTQYF
>-|TRBJ2-3|15|TRBV9
CASSVEGQGADTQYF
>-|TRBJ2-7|14|TRBV7-9
CASSLRGNPYEQYF
>-|TRBJ2-7|13|TRBV27
CASSFTGGYEQYF
>-|TRBJ2-4|17|TRBV7-2
CASSPNSLRSPENIQYF
>few|TRBJ1-5|14|TRBV5-4
CASSQQGPQQPQHF
>few|TRBJ2-7|13|TRBV6-5
CASAAGGLYEQYF
>-|TRBJ2-7|12|TRBV5-1
CASSFTGDEQYF
>once|TRBJ1-5|15|TRBV28
CASRGGQVLNQPQHF
>few|TRBJ2-1|13|TRBV27
CASSFRWRAAQFF
>-|TRBJ2-7|17|TRBV5-1
CASSLLGAQIGPYEQYF
>-|TRBJ2-3|13|TRBV29-1
CSVRTGLTDTQYF
>once|TRBJ2-7|11|TRBV28
CASSYSNEQYF
>-|TRBJ2-7|12|TRBV28
CASTTGTYEQYF
>-|TRBJ1-2|15|TRBV18
CASSEDRSSNYGYTF
>-|TRBJ2-4|15|TRBV11-3
CASSLAGREGDIQYF
>-|TRBJ1-5|11|TRBV6-6
CASSHGLAQHF
>-|TRBJ2-2|17|TRBV9
CASSVEAWGGMAGELFF
>-|TRBJ1-5|15|TRBV6-5
CASRAAGTDYQPQHF
>-|TRBJ1-4|15|TRBV9
CASSFGSGANEKLFF
>-|TRBJ2-2|14|TRBV6-5
CASTLSTGTGELFF
>-|TRBJ2-7|14|TRBV11-2
CASRGTGTHYEQYF
>once|TRBJ2-7|18|TRBV4-1
CASSQDRQGSATDYEQYF